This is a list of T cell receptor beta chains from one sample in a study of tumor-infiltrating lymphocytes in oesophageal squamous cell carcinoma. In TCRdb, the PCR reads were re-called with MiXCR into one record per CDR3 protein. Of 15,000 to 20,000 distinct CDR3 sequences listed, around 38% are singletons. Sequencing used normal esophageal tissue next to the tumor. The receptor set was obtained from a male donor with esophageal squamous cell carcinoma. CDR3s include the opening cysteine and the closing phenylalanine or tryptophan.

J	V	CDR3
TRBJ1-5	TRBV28	CASSLYSSQPQHF
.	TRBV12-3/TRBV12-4	CASSFSGANVLTF
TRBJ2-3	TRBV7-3	CASSLGQVDTQYF
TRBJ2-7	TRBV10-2	CASSEPGTRAYEQYF
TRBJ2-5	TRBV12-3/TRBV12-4	CASSPPGQDLYNEQYF
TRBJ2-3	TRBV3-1	CASSGLAGGVHSTDTQYF
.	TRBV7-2	CASSLLLVFRNEQFF
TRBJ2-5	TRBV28	CASSLCPNGPAKIRETQYF
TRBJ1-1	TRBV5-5	CASSLAVKGDAFF
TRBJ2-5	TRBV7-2	CASSFSGRGETQYF
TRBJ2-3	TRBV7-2	CASSPRIAGGSDTQYF
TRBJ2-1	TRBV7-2	CASSLNFVTRAYNEQFF
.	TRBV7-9	CASSLDGRSGEQYF
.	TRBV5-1	CASSLGLAGGWETQYF
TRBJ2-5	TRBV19	CASSIDTSQETQYF
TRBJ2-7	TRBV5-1	CASSSGFQFNYEQYF
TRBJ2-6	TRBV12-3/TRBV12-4	CASSQDRVTATGANVLTF
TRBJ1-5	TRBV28	CASSLWGAGNQPQHF
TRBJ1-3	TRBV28	CASSGGQVSGNTIYF
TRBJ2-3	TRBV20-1	CSAKPLFRGSFTDTQYF
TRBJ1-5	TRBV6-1	CASSLRTGNQPQHF
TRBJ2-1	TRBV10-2	CASSIDNEQFF
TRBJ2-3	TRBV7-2	CASSFLKDTQYF
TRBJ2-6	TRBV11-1	CASSAGLPGANVLTF
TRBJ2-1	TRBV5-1	CASSLQNSNNEQFF
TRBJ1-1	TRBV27	CASSLFLNTEAFF
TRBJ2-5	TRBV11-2	CASSLGAGGRMETQYF
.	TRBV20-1	CSAGGVSEQFF
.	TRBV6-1	CASSEVGGREQDEQFF
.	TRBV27	CASSGKRYNEQFF
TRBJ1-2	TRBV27	CASSLDRAGGYYGYTF
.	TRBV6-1	CASSSLLAEQFF
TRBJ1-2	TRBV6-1	CASNQGNYNYGYTF
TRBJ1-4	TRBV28	CASSPGTGYEKLFF
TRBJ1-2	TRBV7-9	CASSRGGGVYGYTF
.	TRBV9	CASSVDVYNEQFF
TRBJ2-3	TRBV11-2	CASSPGTSGGAEDTQYF
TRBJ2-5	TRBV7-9	CASSLSDSNNEQYF
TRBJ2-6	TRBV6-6	CASSWDRSKPTNSGANVLTF
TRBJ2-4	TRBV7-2	CASSPDRAEAKNIQYF
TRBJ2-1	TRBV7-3	CASSLFPGGTDEQFF
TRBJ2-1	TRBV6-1	CASRITDGGGYYNEQFF
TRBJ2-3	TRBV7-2	CASSLVASEYTDTQYF
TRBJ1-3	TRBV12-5	CASPQYSGNTIYF
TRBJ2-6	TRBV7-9	CASSGGFFANVLTF
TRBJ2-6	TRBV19	CASSNLQGGANVLTF
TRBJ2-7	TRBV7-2	CASSTGQGARYEQYF
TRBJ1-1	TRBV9	CASSVAGGQGATEAFF
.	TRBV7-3	CASSTGAYNEQFF
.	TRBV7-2	CASSLGQGIEVRLYEQYF
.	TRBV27	CASSSADRGETQYF